The entry below describes one TCR beta chain. This sample is part of a study of T cell responses to AZD1222 COVID-19 vaccine. The germline gives CDR1 SGHTA, CDR2 FQGTGA. The V segment lost 3 bases and the J segment 9 bases; nucleotides outside the gene matches: 6. CDR3 length: 14 amino acids. Clones were sequenced by immunoSEQ multiplex PCR, and TCRdb holds only the in-frame ones, with some missing. Here the sample spans about 84,000 clones, roughly 87% being singletons. The sequence was collected from an adult who received the AZD1222 COVID-19 vaccine. The rearrangement uses TRBV7-3 and TRBJ2-5, with TRBD2 identical over 11 bases. The sample was peripheral blood, taken 28 days after the second AZD1222 dose. In nucleotides, the CDR3 is TGTGCCAGCAGCTTTGGACTAGCGGGCCAGGCCCAGTACTTC. It codes for CASSFGLAGQAQYF.